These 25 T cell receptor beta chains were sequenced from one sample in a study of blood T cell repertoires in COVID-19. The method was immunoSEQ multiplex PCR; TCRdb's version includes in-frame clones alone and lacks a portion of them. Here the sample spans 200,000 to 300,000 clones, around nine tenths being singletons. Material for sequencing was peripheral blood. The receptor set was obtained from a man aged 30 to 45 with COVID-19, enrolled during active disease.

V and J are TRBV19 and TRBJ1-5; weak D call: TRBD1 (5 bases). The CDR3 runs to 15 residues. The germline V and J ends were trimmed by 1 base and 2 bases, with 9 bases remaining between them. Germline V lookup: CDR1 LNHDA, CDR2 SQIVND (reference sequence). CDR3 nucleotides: TGTGCCAGTAGTATAGTGGGCAGGGGCAATCAGCCCCAGCATTTT. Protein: CASSIVGRGNQPQHF.

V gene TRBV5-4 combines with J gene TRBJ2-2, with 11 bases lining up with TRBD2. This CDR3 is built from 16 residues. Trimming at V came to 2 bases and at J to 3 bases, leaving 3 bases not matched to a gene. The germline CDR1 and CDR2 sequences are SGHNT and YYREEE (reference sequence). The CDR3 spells CASSFSGGADTGELFF. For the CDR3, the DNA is TGTGCCAGCAGCTTTAGCGGGGGGGCTGACACCGGGGAGCTGTTTTTT. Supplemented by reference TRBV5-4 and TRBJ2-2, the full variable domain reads ETGVTQSPTHLIKTRGQQVTLRCSSQSGHNTVSWYQQALGQGPQFIFQYYREEENGRGNFPPRFSGLQFPNYSSELNVNALELDDSALYLCASSFSGGADTGELFFGEGSRLTVL.

The CDR3 sequence is CASSIVAVTYGYTF. As DNA, the CDR3 is TGTGCCAGTAGTATAGTAGCAGTCACGTATGGCTACACCTTC. V is TRBV19 and J is TRBJ1-2; D is undetermined. CDR3 length: 14 residues. Germline V gene sequence: CDR1 LNHDA, CDR2 SQIVND (reference sequence). Trimming pared 1 base from V and 5 bases from J, leaving 11 bases between.

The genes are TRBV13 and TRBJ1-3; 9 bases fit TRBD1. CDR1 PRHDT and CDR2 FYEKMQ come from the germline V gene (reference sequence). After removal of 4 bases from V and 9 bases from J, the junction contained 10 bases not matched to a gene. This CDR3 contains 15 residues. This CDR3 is CASSSQGQGGGTIYF. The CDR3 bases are TGTGCCAGCAGCTCACAGGGACAGGGTGGTGGCACCATATATTTT.

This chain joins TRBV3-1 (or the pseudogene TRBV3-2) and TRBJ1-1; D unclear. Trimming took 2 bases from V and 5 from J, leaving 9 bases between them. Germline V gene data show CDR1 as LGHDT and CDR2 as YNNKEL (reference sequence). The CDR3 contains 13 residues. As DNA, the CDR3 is TGTGCCAGCAGCCAACCGGGGAAAACTGAAGCTTTCTTT. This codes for CASSQPGKTEAFF.

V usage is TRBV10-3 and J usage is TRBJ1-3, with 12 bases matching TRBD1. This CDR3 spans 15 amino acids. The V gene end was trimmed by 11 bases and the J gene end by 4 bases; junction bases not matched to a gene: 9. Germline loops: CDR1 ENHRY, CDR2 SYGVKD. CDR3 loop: CAAAGTGGHGNTIYF. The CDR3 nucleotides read TGTGCCGCCGCCGGGACAGGGGGCCACGGAAACACCATATATTTT.

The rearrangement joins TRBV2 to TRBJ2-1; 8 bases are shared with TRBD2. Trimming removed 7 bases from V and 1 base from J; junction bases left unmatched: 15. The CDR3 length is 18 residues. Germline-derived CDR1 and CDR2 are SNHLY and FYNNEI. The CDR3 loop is CASKRWRGAVGSYNEQFF. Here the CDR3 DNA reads TGTGCCAGCAAGAGGTGGCGGGGGGCGGTAGGGTCCTACAATGAGCAGTTCTTC.

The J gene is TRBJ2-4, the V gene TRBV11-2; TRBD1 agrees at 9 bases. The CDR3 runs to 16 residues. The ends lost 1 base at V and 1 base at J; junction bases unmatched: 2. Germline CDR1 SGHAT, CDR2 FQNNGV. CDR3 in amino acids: CASSLGTGDAKNIQYF. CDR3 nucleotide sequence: TGTGCCAGCAGCTTAGGGACAGGGGATGCCAAAAACATTCAGTACTTC.

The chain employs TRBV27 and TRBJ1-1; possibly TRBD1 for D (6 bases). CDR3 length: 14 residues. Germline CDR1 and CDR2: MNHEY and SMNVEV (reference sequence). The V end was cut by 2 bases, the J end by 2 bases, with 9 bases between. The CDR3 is CASSLGTPNTEAFF. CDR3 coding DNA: TGTGCCAGCAGTTTAGGGACACCTAACACTGAAGCTTTCTTT.

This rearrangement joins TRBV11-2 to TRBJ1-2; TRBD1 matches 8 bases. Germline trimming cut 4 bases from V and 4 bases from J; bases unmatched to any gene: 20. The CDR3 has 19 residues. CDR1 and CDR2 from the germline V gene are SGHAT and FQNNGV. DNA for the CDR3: TGTGCCAGCAGCTCGGCTAACCGGGACAGGATACCAACGAGCTATGGCTACACCTTC. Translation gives CASSSANRDRIPTSYGYTF.

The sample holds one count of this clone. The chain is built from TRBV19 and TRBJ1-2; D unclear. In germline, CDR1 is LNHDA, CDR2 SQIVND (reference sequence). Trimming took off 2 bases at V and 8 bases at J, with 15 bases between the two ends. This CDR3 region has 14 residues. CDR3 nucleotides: TGTGCCAGTAGTATATCTAAGGCGGCCGGGGGCTACACCTTC. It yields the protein CASSISKAAGGYTF.

The CDR3: CATSRETSGAGNTIYF. In nucleotides, the CDR3 is TGTGCCACCAGCAGAGAAACGTCAGGGGCTGGAAACACCATATATTTT. The chain employs TRBV15 and TRBJ1-3; D is perhaps TRBD1 (6 bases). The germline V and J ends were trimmed by 0 bases and 2 bases, with 11 bases remaining between them. This CDR3 contains 16 residues. In germline, CDR1 is LNHNV, CDR2 YYDKDF (reference sequence).

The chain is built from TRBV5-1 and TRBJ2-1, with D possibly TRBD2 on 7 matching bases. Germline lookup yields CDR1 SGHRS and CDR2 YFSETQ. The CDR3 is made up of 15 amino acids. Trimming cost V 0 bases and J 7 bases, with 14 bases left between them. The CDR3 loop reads CASSLVGGPLNEQFF. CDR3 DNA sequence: TGCGCCAGCAGCTTGGTCGGGGGGCCACTTAATGAGCAGTTCTTC.

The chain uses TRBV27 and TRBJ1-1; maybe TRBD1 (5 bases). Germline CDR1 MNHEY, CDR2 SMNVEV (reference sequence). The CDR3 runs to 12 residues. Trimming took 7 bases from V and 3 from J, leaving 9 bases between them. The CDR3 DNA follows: TGTGCCAGCAAGGCGGGGCACACTGAAGCTTTCTTT. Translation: CASKAGHTEAFF.

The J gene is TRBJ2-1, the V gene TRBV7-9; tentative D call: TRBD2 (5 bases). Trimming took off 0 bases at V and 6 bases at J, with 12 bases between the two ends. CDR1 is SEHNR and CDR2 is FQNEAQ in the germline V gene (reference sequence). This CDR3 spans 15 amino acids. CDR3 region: CASSLATDYLNEQFF. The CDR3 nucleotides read TGTGCCAGCAGCTTAGCGACCGACTACCTCAATGAGCAGTTCTTC.

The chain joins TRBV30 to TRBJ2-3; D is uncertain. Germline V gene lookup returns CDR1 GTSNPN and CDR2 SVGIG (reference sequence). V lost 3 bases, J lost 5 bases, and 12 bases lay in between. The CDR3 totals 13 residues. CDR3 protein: CAWRAGPGDTQYF. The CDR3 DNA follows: TGTGCCTGGAGGGCTGGCCCAGGAGATACGCAGTATTTT.

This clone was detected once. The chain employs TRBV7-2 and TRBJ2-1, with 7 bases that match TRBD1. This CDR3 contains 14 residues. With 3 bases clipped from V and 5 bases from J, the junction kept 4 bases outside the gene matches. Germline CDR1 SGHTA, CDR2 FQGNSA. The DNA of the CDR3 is TGTGCCAGCAGCTTCAGGGGGAGTAACAATGAGCAGTTCTTC. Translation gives CASSFRGSNNEQFF.

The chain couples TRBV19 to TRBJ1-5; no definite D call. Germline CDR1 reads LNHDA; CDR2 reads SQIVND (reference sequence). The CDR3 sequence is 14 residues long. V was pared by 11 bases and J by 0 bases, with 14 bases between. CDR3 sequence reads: CAPTRRYSNQPQHF. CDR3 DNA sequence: TGTGCCCCCACGCGGAGATATAGCAATCAGCCCCAGCATTTT.

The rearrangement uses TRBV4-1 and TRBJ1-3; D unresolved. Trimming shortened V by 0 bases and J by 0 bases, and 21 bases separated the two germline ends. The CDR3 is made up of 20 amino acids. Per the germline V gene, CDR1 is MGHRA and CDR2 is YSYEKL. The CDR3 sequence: CASSQDRIYYRVYSGNTIYF. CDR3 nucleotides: TGCGCCAGCAGCCAAGATCGGATTTACTATCGGGTCTACTCTGGAAACACCATATATTTT.

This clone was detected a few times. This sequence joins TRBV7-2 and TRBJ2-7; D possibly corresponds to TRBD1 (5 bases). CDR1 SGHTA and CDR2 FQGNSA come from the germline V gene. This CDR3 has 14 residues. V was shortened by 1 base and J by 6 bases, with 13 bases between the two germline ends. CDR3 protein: CASSLEGRAAEQYF. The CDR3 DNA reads TGTGCCAGCAGCTTAGAGGGCAGGGCGGCCGAGCAGTACTTC. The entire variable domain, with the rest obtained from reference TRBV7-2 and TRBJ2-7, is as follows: GAGVSQSPSNKVTEKGKDVELRCDPISGHTALYWYRQSLGQGLEFLIYFQGNSAPDKSGLPSDRFSAERTGGSVSTLTIQRTQQEDSAVYLCASSLEGRAAEQYFGPGTRLTVT.

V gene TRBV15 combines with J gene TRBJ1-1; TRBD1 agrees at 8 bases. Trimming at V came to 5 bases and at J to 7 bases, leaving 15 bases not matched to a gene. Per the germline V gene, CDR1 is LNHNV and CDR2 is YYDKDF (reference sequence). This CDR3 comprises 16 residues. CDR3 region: CATSAGTGGGVGEAFF. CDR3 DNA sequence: TGTGCCACCAGCGCGGGGACAGGTGGGGGTGTTGGTGAAGCTTTCTTT.

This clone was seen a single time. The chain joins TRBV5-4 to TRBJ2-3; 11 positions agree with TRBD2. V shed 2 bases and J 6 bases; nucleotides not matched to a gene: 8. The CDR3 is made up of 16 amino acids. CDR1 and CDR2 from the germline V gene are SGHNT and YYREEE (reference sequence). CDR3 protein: CASSFPTSGVRDTQYF. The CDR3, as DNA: TGTGCCAGCAGCTTTCCGACTAGCGGGGTGAGGGATACGCAGTATTTT. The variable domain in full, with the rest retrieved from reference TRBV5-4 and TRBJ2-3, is ETGVTQSPTHLIKTRGQQVTLRCSSQSGHNTVSWYQQALGQGPQFIFQYYREEENGRGNFPPRFSGLQFPNYSSELNVNALELDDSALYLCASSFPTSGVRDTQYFGPGTRLTVL.

CDR3 in DNA: TGTGCCACCAGTGATAAAGGGGGGGCTAGGGAAAAACTGTTTTTT. Its protein product is CATSDKGGAREKLFF. The chain employs TRBV24-1 and TRBJ1-4, with D perhaps matching TRBD1 (6 bases). CDR3 length: 15 amino acids. The germline V gene has CDR1 KGHDR and CDR2 SFDVKD. Trimming stripped 3 bases from V and 8 bases from J, with 15 bases between.

The CDR3: CASSNRDRDYEQYF. The CDR3 DNA reads as TGTGCCAGCAGTAACCGGGACAGGGACTACGAGCAGTACTTC. V gene TRBV6-5 combines with J gene TRBJ2-7; 9 bases agree with TRBD1. CDR1 is MNHEY and CDR2 is SVGAGI in the germline V gene. After removal of 5 bases from V and 3 bases from J, the junction contained 5 bases not matched to a gene. This CDR3 contains 14 residues.

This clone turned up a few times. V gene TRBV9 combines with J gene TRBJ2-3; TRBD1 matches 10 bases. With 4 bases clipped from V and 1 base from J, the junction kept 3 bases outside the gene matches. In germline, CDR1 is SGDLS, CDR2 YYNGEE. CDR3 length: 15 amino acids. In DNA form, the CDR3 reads TGTGCCAGCAGCCCCGGACAGGGGGGCACAGATACGCAGTATTTT. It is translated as CASSPGQGGTDTQYF. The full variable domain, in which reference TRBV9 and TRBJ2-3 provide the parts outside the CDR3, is DSGVTQTPKHLITATGQRVTLRCSPRSGDLSVYWYQQSLDQGLQFLIQYYNGEERAKGNILERFSAQQFPDLHSELNLSSLELGDSALYFCASSPGQGGTDTQYFGPGTRLTVL.